This T cell receptor (beta chain) was profiled in a study of cytomegalovirus exposure and HLA in healthy donors. Overall study: Sequencing of 150 million to 200 million T cells in an earlier analysis found 100 million to 140 million unique TCR beta sequences.

The V end lost 2 bases, the J end lost 6 bases, and 20 bases lay between the germline ends. This CDR3 has 17 amino acids. Germline V gene data show CDR1 as SNHLY and CDR2 as FYNNEI. Turning to this clone: The antigen is not known.

Primers for the PCR totalled 60 Vbeta and 13 Jbeta. Only in-frame clones appear in the TCRdb table, and some are missing; sequencing was by immunoSEQ multiplex PCR. This table has about 160,000 clones, 80% to 85% appearing once. The study, taken as a whole, reports: Follow-up analysis found HLA locus-dependent TCR association rates, highest for DRB1 and lowest for HLA-C. A few of the chains that were CMV-associated were confirmed in vitro to be specific for CMV antigens. Association of around 17,000 TCR beta sequences with HLA alleles was found at 0.05 false discovery rate in a later analysis.

The receptor was isolated from a girl aged 2-10 years in good health and CMV-seropositive. The specimen sequenced was PBMCs. The chain employs TRBV2 and TRBJ2-4, with D perhaps matching TRBD1 (6 bases). The CDR3 reads CASSETLWGRGRNIQYF. The CDR3 nucleotides are TGTGCCAGCAGTGAAACCCTCTGGGGCAGGGGTAGAAACATTCAGTACTTC.